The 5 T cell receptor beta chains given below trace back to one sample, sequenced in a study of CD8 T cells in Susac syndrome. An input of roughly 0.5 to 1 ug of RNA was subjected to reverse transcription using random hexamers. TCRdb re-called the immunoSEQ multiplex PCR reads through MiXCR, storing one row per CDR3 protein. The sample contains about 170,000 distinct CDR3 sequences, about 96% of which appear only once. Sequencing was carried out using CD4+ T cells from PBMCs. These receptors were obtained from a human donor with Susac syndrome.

The CDR3 DNA reads as TGTGCCAGCAGTTACGGTAGCTATGAGCAGTTCTTC. Amino acid sequence: CASSYGSYEQFF. The chain is built from TRBV6-6 and TRBJ2-1; D is unclear. Trimming took 2 bases from V and 8 from J, leaving 7 bases between them. Looked up from germline, CDR1 is MNHNY and CDR2 is SVGAGI (reference sequence). This CDR3 region has 12 residues.

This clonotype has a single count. The chain's CDR3 is CASSWSPLGSYEQYF. The CDR3 bases are TGCGCCAGCAGCTGGTCCCCTCTGGGATCCTACGAGCAGTACTTC. The V and J genes are TRBV5-1 and TRBJ2-7; unclear D gene. The ends were cut back, 3 bases at V and 1 base at J, with 14 bases in the middle. Germline loops: CDR1 SGHRS, CDR2 YFSETQ. This CDR3 is built from 15 residues.

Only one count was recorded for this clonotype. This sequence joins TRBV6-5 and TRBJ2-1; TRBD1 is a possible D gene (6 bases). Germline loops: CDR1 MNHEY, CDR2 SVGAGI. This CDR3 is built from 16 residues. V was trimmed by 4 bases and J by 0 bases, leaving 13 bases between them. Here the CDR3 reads CASSWGHPSSYNEQFF. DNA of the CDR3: TGTGCCAGCAGTTGGGGGCACCCCTCCTCCTACAATGAGCAGTTCTTC.

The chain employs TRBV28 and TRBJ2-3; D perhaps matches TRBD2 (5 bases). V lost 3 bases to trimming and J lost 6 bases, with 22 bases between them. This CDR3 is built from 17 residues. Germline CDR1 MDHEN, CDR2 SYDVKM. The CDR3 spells CASSFRTSGSVWDTQYF. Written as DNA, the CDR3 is TGTGCCAGCAGTTTCCGCACTAGTGGGAGTGTCTGGGATACGCAGTATTTT.

The CDR3 DNA sequence: TGTGCCAGCTCACCCGGGACAGATAACTATGGCTACACCTTC. Amino acids: CASSPGTDNYGYTF. The chain recombines TRBV18 with TRBJ1-2; 7 bases map to TRBD1. After removal of 3 bases from V and 1 base from J, the junction contained 2 bases not matched to a gene. This CDR3 region has 14 residues. CDR1 is KGHSH and CDR2 is LQKENI in the germline V gene.